Each of the 16 T cell receptor beta chains below was sequenced from the same sample in a study of cytomegalovirus exposure and HLA in healthy donors. The study ran its PCR with 60 Vbeta and 13 Jbeta primers. Profiling relied on immunoSEQ multiplex PCR, and the TCRdb table lists in-frame clones only, not all of them. The sample lists about 92,000 clones, 81% occurring once. The sequenced sample consisted of PBMCs. The receptors shown here come from a girl aged 2-15 years in good health and CMV-seropositive.

Only a few counts were recorded for this clone. The V call is TRBV5-8, the J call TRBJ2-7, with 7 positions matching TRBD1. The V and J ends lost 4 bases and 5 bases, in that order; junction bases with no gene match: 18. Germline loops: CDR1 SGHTS, CDR2 YDEGEE. This CDR3 region has 17 residues. The CDR3 loop reads CASSRKSTGRVNNEQYF. CDR3 nucleotide sequence: TGTGCCAGCAGCCGGAAATCGACAGGGCGAGTAAATAACGAGCAGTACTTC.

This sequence joins TRBV7-2 and TRBJ2-4; 7 bases align to TRBD1. The CDR3 is 16 residues long. The germline CDR1 and CDR2 sequences are SGHTA and FQGNSA. V lost 4 bases, J lost 6 bases, and 12 bases stayed unmatched. CDR3 bases: TGTGCCAGCAGCTCACCCCGCATGTCAGGGGGAAACATTCAGTACTTC. Protein: CASSSPRMSGGNIQYF.

This clone has a handful of counts. The chain couples TRBV28 to TRBJ2-6, with 8 bases lining up with TRBD1. V was clipped by 3 bases and J by 2 bases; unmatched bases: 3. Germline V CDR1 and CDR2: MDHEN, SYDVKM. The CDR3 length is 16 residues. The chain's CDR3 is CASSFARGPGANVLTF. CDR3 nucleotides: TGTGCCAGCAGTTTTGCCAGGGGGCCTGGGGCCAACGTCCTGACTTTC.

The chain uses TRBV7-2 and TRBJ2-3, with 11 bases aligning to TRBD2. The trim removed 4 bases at V and 0 bases at J, leaving 3 bases unmatched. Per the germline V gene, CDR1 is SGHTA and CDR2 is FQGNSA. The length of the CDR3 is 16 residues. CDR3 coding DNA: TGTGCCAGCAGCTCCGGGACTAGCGGTAGCACAGATACGCAGTATTTT. This sequence encodes CASSSGTSGSTDTQYF.

The gene calls are TRBV12-5 and TRBJ1-2; no clear D. The CDR3 is made up of 15 amino acids. Germline loops: CDR1 LGHNT, CDR2 FRNRAP. The ends were cut back, 0 bases at V and 6 bases at J, with 14 bases in the middle. CDR3 in DNA: TGTGCTAGTGGTTTGGTACCGGCGCTTAGCGATGGCTACACCTTC. Translation gives CASGLVPALSDGYTF.

V and J are TRBV19 and TRBJ1-2; TRBD1 is a possible D gene (6 bases). The CDR3 spans 14 residues. Germline V gene data show CDR1 as LNHDA and CDR2 as SQIVND (reference sequence). Trimming stripped 7 bases from V and 5 bases from J, with 17 bases between. CDR3 residues: CASIRTEQSYGYTF. The CDR3 DNA sequence: TGTGCCAGTATAAGGACAGAACAGTCTTATGGCTACACCTTC.

The rearrangement uses TRBV5-6 and TRBJ1-5; 9 bases fit TRBD1. The V and J ends lost 2 bases and 6 bases, in that order; junction bases with no gene match: 3. The CDR3 has 14 amino acids. Germline V gene data show CDR1 as SGHDT and CDR2 as YYEEEE. CDR3: CASSLQGAGQPQHF. Written as DNA, the CDR3 is TGTGCCAGCAGCTTACAGGGGGCAGGTCAGCCCCAGCATTTT.

This sequence joins TRBV6-4 and TRBJ1-4; TRBD1 matches at 8 bases. Trimming cost V 0 bases and J 7 bases; bases outside gene matches: 4. Germline assignment: CDR1 MRHNA and CDR2 SNTAGT. The CDR3 length is 15 residues. CDR3: CASSDSGTGGEKLFF. CDR3 nucleotide sequence: TGTGCCAGCAGTGACTCTGGGACAGGCGGTGAAAAACTGTTTTTT.

The chain joins TRBV7-2 to TRBJ2-7, with TRBD2 as a possible D gene (5 bases). Germline V gene data show CDR1 as SGHTA and CDR2 as FQGNSA. CDR3 size: 12 residues. V dropped 6 bases and J dropped 3 bases, with 9 bases sitting between them. CDR3 sequence reads: CASSGSVYEQYF. CDR3 bases: TGTGCCAGCAGTGGTAGCGTCTACGAGCAGTACTTC.

The rearrangement links TRBV9 to TRBJ2-3; 7 bases agree with TRBD2. The trim removed 1 base at V and 0 bases at J, leaving 5 bases unmatched. Looked up from germline, CDR1 is SGDLS and CDR2 is YYNGEE. This CDR3 spans 16 amino acids. CDR3 bases: TGTGCCAGCAGCGTATCCCTGGGACTAAGCACAGATACGCAGTATTTT. Translation gives CASSVSLGLSTDTQYF.

The chain links TRBV9 to TRBJ2-1; 10 bases map to TRBD2. Germline-derived CDR1 and CDR2 are SGDLS and YYNGEE. The CDR3 loop spans 16 amino acids. The V segment lost 2 bases and the J segment 9 bases; nucleotides outside the gene matches: 11. The CDR3 DNA is TGTGCCAGCAGCGTCCTATCTAGCGGGAGTGCCGGTGAGCAGTTCTTC. It encodes CASSVLSSGSAGEQFF.

This clone was detected only once. V and J are TRBV7-7 and TRBJ1-2, with D possibly matching TRBD1 (6 bases). V was shortened by 4 bases and J by 1 base, with 13 bases between the two germline ends. The CDR3 has 15 amino acids. Germline V gene lookup returns CDR1 SSHAT and CDR2 FNYEAQ (reference sequence). The CDR3 nucleotides are TGTGCCAGCAGCTGTGCCGGGACACTTAACTATGGCTACACCTTC. This gives the protein CASSCAGTLNYGYTF.

The rearrangement uses TRBV6-1 and TRBJ2-7, with 8 bases aligning to TRBD2. The germline V gene encodes CDR1 MNHNS and CDR2 SASEGT. The CDR3 runs to 16 residues. J lost 1 base, V lost 4 bases, and 9 bases had no gene match. The CDR3: CASSGLGGGRSYEQYF. As DNA, the CDR3 is TGTGCCAGCAGTGGCTTGGGGGGCGGGAGGTCCTACGAGCAGTACTTC.

The chain uses TRBV7-8 and TRBJ1-1; D possibly corresponds to TRBD1 (6 bases). With 2 bases removed from V and 2 bases from J, the gap between germline ends came to 15 bases. CDR1 and CDR2 (germline): SGHVS, FQNEAQ. There are 16 residues in the CDR3. CDR3 region: CASSLKDRPYNTEAFF. The DNA for the CDR3 is TGTGCCAGCAGCTTAAAGGACAGACCCTACAACACTGAAGCTTTCTTT.

This chain uses TRBV9 with TRBJ2-3; perhaps TRBD2 as D (5 bases). Germline V lookup: CDR1 SGDLS, CDR2 YYNGEE. The V end was cut by 2 bases, the J end by 6 bases, with 7 bases between. This CDR3 comprises 12 residues. CDR3 sequence (DNA): TGTGCCAGCAGCGTGCTAGCTGATACGCAGTATTTT. Protein: CASSVLADTQYF.

A remark on this clone: The limits of the CDR3 on the DNA are not certain, so only TCRdb's listed CDR3 is given. This chain links TRBV7-8 with TRBJ1-5; the D segment call TRBD1 is taken from the table without a DNA check. Germline CDR1 SGHVS, CDR2 FQNEAQ. The CDR3 contains 15 residues when both ends are counted. The chain's CDR3 is CASSFGPGNHQPQHF.